These T cell receptor beta chains were read from a single sample in a study of T cell responses to AZD1222 COVID-19 vaccine. Sequencing was performed with immunoSEQ multiplex PCR; in TCRdb, only in-frame clones are kept and a portion is missing. The sample holds approximately 170,000 clones; 80% to 95% are singletons and the top ten take 4% to 5.5%. Material: peripheral blood, obtained on day 0 of AZD1222 vaccination. The source of these receptors is an adult in good health. Both conserved end residues are part of each CDR3. A D gene is named only where the DNA matches it firmly. Clone size is not always given. Where it is, it says once, few, many or a class for expanded clones.

TRBJ1-2 TRBV5-8 NA NA CASRNRLRSNYGYTF TGTGCCAGCAGGAACAGGCTCCGCTCTAACTATGGCTACACCTTC
TRBJ1-2 TRBV18 NA NA CASSPQPANYGYTF TGTGCCAGCTCACCTCAGCCTGCTAACTATGGCTACACCTTC
TRBJ1-3 TRBV14 TRBD1 NA CASSQPGQISGNTIYF TGTGCCAGCAGCCAACCGGGACAGATCTCTGGAAACACCATATATTTT
TRBJ1-2 TRBV28 NA NA CASRLGLINYGYTF TGTGCCAGCAGACTAGGACTGATTAACTATGGCTACACCTTC
TRBJ2-5 TRBV7-9 TRBD2 NA CASSVERERETQYF TGTGCCAGCAGTGTCGAGCGGGAAAGGGAGACCCAGTACTTC
TRBJ1-2 TRBV11-1 NA NA CASSPGYGTIPHGYTF TGTGCCAGCAGCCCAGGTTATGGCACTATCCCCCATGGCTACACCTTC
TRBJ2-3 TRBV9 NA once CASSAQGSSTDTQYF TGTGCCAGCAGCGCACAGGGATCTAGCACAGATACGCAGTATTTT
TRBJ1-4 TRBV5-1 NA NA CASSLAGNNEKLFF TGCGCCAGCAGCTTGGCAGGGAATAATGAAAAACTGTTTTTT
TRBJ2-7 TRBV5-6 NA NA CASSWGGTAEQYF TGTGCCAGCAGCTGGGGGGGGACAGCCGAGCAGTACTTC
TRBJ2-6 TRBV28 TRBD1 once CASRPGQGISGANVLTF TGTGCCAGCAGGCCGGGACAGGGGATCTCTGGGGCCAACGTCCTGACTTTC
TRBJ1-1 TRBV19 NA NA CASSTGLEAFF TGTGCCAGTTCCACAGGATTAGAAGCTTTCTTT
TRBJ2-1 TRBV5-1 NA once CASSSQRAEQFF TGCGCCAGCAGCTCACAGAGAGCTGAGCAGTTCTTC
TRBJ2-7 TRBV3-1/TRBV3-2 TRBD2 NA CASSQGSGTSGTEQYF TGTGCCAGCAGCCAAGGATCCGGGACTAGCGGGACAGAGCAGTACTTC
TRBJ2-1 TRBV28 TRBD2 NA CASSLYASGRAITYNEQFF TGTGCCAGCAGTTTATATGCTAGCGGGAGGGCCATAACCTACAATGAGCAGTTCTTC
TRBJ2-3 TRBV11-2 TRBD2 NA CASSAGTSGITDTQYF TGTGCCAGCAGCGCAGGGACTAGCGGAATCACAGATACGCAGTATTTT
TRBJ2-3 TRBV19 NA NA CASSKWAQGEGDTQYF TGTGCCAGTAGCAAATGGGCACAGGGGGAGGGGGATACGCAGTATTTT
TRBJ1-2 TRBV19 NA NA CATGQSVQVGYTF TGTGCCACAGGACAGTCCGTGCAGGTTGGCTACACCTTC